This T cell receptor beta chain was observed in a study of identifying expanded T cells in peripheral blood. Study findings and constraints: Clone count variance between approximately two-week samples rose with total template count. Over two and four weeks, about 17 and 20 clones changed, versus roughly 1.2 between replicates.

No infections or other immune events were documented during collection. About this clone: The antigen is undetermined.

The V and J ends lost 0 bases and 5 bases respectively, with 4 bases between them. In germline, CDR1 is GTSNPN, CDR2 SVGIG (reference sequence). The CDR3 contains 11 residues. Clones were sequenced by immunoSEQ multiplex PCR, and TCRdb holds only the in-frame ones, with some missing. Of under 90,000 clones in the sample, 70% to 90% are singletons; the top ten hold approximately 2.8%. This TCR was sampled from a person aged 18 to 70 in good health. The rearrangement links TRBV30 to TRBJ2-5; D is ambiguous. What was sequenced was blood. CDR3 protein: CAWSVSETQYF. CDR3 DNA: TGTGCCTGGAGTGTAAGTGAGACCCAGTACTTC. The full variable domain, rest sourced from reference TRBV30 and TRBJ2-5, is SQTIHQWPATLVQPVGSPLSLECTVEGTSNPNLYWYRQAAGRGLQLLFYSVGIGQISSEVPQNLSASRPQDRQFILSSKKLLLSDSGFYLCAWSVSETQYFGPGTRLLVL.